This T cell receptor beta chain was observed in a study of blood T cell repertoires in COVID-19. Whole-study context: The analysed material was cDNA or gDNA that came from T cells, B-cell-depleted T cells, or PBMCs.

Assignments of participants to cohorts depended upon their own reported clinical history. The CDR3 extends over 15 amino acids. With 0 bases clipped from V and 7 bases from J, the junction kept 3 bases outside the gene matches. The germline CDR1 and CDR2 sequences are SGHTA and FQGNSA. Clones were read by immunoSEQ multiplex PCR, and TCRdb kept only the in-frame ones, dropping some. Of some 240,000 clones detected, around 84% appear once; the ten largest clones hold under 4.5%. Sequencing used PBMCs or T cells enriched from blood (not recorded which). This clonotype was obtained from a young man with acute COVID-19. This chain links TRBV7-2 with TRBJ2-1, with 10 bases that match TRBD1. CDR3 bases: TGTGCCAGCAGCTTAGCTGGGGACAGGGGTAATGAGCAGTTCTTC. Encoded protein: CASSLAGDRGNEQFF. The variable domain in full, with the rest retrieved from reference TRBV7-2 and TRBJ2-1, is GAGVSQSPSNKVTEKGKDVELRCDPISGHTALYWYRQSLGQGLEFLIYFQGNSAPDKSGLPSDRFSAERTGGSVSTLTIQRTQQEDSAVYLCASSLAGDRGNEQFFGPGTRLTVL.